This T cell receptor (beta chain) stems from a study of cytomegalovirus exposure and HLA in healthy donors. Researchers ran the PCR with 60 Vbeta and 13 Jbeta primers. Clones were read by immunoSEQ multiplex PCR, and TCRdb kept only the in-frame ones, dropping some. The sample records around 150,000 clones, around 65% being singletons. Study-wide results and limits: A later examination showed that TCR association rates differed by HLA locus, with DRB1 most and HLA-C fewest.

To note about this clone: Its antigen is as yet unknown.

V lost 1 base, J lost 5 bases, and 10 bases lay in between. CDR1 is SGHNT and CDR2 is YYREEE in the germline V gene (reference sequence). The CDR3 has 14 amino acids. Sequenced input: PBMCs. This TCR was sampled from an older woman in good health and CMV-seronegative. The rearrangement joins TRBV5-4 to TRBJ2-1, with D uncertain. CDR3 coding DNA: TGTGCCAGCAGCTTGCCTCCCGTCGACAATGAGCAGTTCTTC. This codes for CASSLPPVDNEQFF.